This record covers a single T cell receptor (beta chain). Antigen specificity is unknown. TCRdb's table, derived via immunoSEQ multiplex PCR, lists solely in-frame clones and lacks some. The sample shows about 130,000 clones, 84% of them seen only once. This record belongs to a study of T cell responses to AZD1222 COVID-19 vaccine. Study-level results: Mostly white British, mostly female donors; authors suggested clonal diversity may be underestimated.

The material was peripheral blood, obtained on day 0 of AZD1222 vaccination. The receptor was derived from an adult in good health.

CDR3: CASSPRPPEAFF. The CDR3 coding sequence is TGTGCCAGCAGCCCCCGGCCCCCCGAAGCTTTCTTT. V is TRBV7-8 and J is TRBJ1-1; D remains unclear. Trimming stripped 5 bases from V and 8 bases from J, with 12 bases between. Germline CDR1 SGHVS, CDR2 FQNEAQ. The CDR3 has 12 amino acids.